This T cell receptor beta chain was recorded in a study of CD8+ T cells in alopecia areata. RNA was extracted and reverse transcribed into cDNA as the sequencing template. TCRdb's table, derived via immunoSEQ multiplex PCR, lists solely in-frame clones and lacks some. Here the sample spans hundreds of thousands of clones, approximately 72% being singletons. Treatment of the sample: oral pan-JAK inhibitor, 5-10 mg twice daily. Germline CDR1 is MDHEN and CDR2 is SYDVKM. The V end was cut by 1 base, the J end by 6 bases, with 6 bases between. The CDR3 runs to 12 residues. The sample here was CD4+ T cells sorted from blood, taken at approximately week 42, from a patient treated with tofacitinib. The clonotype comes from a human donor with alopecia areata. The chain couples TRBV28 to TRBJ1-2; possibly TRBD1 for D (5 bases). Here the CDR3 DNA reads TGTGCCAGCAGTTTATCAGGGCATGGCTACACCTTC. Amino acids: CASSLSGHGYTF.